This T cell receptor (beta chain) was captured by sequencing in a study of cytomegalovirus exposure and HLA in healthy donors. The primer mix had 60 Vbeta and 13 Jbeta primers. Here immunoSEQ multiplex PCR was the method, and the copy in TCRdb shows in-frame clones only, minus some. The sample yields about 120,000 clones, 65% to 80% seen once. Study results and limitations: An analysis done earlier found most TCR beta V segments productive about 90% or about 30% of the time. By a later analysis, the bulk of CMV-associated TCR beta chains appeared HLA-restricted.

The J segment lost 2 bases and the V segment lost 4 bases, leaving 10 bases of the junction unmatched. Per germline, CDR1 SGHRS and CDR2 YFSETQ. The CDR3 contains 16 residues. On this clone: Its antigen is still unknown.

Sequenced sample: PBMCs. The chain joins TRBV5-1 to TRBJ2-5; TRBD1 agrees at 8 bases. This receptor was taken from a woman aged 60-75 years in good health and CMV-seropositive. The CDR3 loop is CASSTLGQGGQETQYF. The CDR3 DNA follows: TGCGCCAGCAGCACCCTAGGACAGGGCGGGCAAGAGACCCAGTACTTC.